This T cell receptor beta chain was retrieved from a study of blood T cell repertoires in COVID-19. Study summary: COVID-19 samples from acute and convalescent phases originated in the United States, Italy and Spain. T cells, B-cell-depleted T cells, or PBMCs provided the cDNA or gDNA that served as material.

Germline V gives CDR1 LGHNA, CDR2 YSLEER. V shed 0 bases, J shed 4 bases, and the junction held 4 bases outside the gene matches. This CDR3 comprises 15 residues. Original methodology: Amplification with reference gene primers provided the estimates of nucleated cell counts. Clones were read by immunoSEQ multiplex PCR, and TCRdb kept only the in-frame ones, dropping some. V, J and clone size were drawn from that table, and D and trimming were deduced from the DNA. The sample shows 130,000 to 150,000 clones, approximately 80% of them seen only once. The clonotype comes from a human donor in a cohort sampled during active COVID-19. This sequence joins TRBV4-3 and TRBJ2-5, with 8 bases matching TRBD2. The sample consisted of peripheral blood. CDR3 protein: CASSQDATSGETQYF. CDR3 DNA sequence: TGCGCCAGCAGCCAAGATGCTACTAGCGGAGAGACCCAGTACTTC.